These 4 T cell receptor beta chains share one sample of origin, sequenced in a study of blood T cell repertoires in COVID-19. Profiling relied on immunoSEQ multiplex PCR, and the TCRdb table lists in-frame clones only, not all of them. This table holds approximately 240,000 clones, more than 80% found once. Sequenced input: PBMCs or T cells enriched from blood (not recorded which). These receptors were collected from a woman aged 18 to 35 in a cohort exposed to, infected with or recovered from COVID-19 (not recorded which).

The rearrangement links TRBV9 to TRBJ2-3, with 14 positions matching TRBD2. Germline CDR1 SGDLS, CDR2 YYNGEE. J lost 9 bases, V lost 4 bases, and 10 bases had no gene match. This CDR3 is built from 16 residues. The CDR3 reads CASSTSGTSGGMTQYF. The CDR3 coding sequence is TGTGCCAGCAGCACCTCCGGGACTAGCGGGGGCATGACGCAGTATTTT.

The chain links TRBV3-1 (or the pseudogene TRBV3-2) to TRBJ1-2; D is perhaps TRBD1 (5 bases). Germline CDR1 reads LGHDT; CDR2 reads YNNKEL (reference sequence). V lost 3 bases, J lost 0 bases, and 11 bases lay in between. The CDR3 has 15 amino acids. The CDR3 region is CASSQPTVPNYGYTF. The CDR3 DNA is TGTGCCAGCAGCCAGCCGACAGTGCCTAACTATGGCTACACCTTC.

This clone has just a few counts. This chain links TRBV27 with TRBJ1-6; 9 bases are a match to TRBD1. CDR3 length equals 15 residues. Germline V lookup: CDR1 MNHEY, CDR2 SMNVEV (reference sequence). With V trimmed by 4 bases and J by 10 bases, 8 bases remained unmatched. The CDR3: CASSSPGQGESPLHF. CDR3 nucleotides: TGTGCCAGCAGTTCCCCGGGACAGGGTGAATCACCCCTCCACTTT.

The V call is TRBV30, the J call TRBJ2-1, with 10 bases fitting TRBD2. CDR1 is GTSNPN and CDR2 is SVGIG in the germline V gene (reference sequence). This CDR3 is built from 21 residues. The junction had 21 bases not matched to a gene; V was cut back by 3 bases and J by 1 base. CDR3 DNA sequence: TGTGCCTGGAGCTACTCGGTAGAGCGGGAGGGCCAGGGGAGGTCCTACAATGAGCAGTTCTTC. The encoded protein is CAWSYSVEREGQGRSYNEQFF.